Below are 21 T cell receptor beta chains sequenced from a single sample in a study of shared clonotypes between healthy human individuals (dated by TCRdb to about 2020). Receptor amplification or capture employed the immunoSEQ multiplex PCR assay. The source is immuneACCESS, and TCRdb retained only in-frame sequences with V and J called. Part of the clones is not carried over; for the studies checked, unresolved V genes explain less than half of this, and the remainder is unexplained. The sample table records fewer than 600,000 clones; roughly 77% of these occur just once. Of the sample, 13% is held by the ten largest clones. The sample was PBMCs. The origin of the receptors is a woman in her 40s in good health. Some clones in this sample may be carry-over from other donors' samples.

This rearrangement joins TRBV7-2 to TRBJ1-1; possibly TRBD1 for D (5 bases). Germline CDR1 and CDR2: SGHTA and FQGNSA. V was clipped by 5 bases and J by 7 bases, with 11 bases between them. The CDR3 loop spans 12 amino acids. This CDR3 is CASSRTPYEAFF. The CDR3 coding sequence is TGTGCCAGCAGCCGGACACCTTATGAAGCTTTCTTT.

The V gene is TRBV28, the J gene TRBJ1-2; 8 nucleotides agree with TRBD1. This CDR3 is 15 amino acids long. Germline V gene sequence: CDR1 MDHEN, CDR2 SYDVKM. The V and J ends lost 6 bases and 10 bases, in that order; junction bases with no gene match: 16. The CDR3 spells CASRPSGGNRMLYTF. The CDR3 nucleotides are TGTGCCAGCAGACCCTCAGGGGGCAACCGTATGCTCTACACCTTC.

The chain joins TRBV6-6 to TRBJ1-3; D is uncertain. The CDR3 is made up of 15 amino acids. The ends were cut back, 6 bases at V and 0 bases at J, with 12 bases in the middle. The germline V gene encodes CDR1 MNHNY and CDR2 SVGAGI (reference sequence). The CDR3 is CASRPGGGSGNTIYF. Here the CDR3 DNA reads TGTGCCAGCAGGCCGGGTGGAGGCTCTGGAAACACCATATATTTT.

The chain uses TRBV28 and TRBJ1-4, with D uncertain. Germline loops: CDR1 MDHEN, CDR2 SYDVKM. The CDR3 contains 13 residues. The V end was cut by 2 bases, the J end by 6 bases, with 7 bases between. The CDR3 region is CASSLVRDEKLFF. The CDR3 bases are TGTGCCAGCAGTTTAGTCCGGGATGAAAAACTGTTTTTT.

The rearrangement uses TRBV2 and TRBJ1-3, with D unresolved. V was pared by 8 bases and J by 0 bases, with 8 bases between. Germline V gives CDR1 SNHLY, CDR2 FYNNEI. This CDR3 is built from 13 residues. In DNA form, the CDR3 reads TGTGCCAGCCAGGAGTTCTCTGGAAACACCATATATTTT. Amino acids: CASQEFSGNTIYF. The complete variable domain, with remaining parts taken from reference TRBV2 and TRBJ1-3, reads EPEVTQTPSHQVTQMGQEVILRCVPISNHLYFYWYRQILGQKVEFLVSFYNNEISEKSEIFDDQFSVERPDGSNFTLKIRSTKLEDSAMYFCASQEFSGNTIYFGEGSWLTVV.

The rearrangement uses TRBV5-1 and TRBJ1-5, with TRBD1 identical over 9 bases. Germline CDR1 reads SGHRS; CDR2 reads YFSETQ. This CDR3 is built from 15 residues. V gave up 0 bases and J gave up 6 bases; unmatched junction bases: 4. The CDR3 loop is CASSLEGQGVQPQHF. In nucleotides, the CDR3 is TGCGCCAGCAGCTTGGAGGGACAGGGTGTTCAGCCCCAGCATTTT. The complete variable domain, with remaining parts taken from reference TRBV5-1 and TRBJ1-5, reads KAGVTQTPRYLIKTRGQQVTLSCSPISGHRSVSWYQQTPGQGLQFLFEYFSETQRNKGNFPGRFSGRQFSNSRSEMNVSTLELGDSALYLCASSLEGQGVQPQHFGDGTRLSIL.

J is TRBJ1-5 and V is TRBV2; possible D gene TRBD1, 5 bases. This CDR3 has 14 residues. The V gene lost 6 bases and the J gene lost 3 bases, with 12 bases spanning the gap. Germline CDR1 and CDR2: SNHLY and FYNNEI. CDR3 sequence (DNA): TGTGCCAGCAGATTGGGACGGACCAATCAGCCCCAGCATTTT. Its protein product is CASRLGRTNQPQHF.

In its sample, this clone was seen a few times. The CDR3 nucleotides are TGCGCCAGCAGCCGAGGCGGGACAGAGCCTCGTGAGCAGTACTTC. It yields the protein CASSRGGTEPREQYF. The V gene is TRBV4-3, the J gene TRBJ2-7; D is perhaps TRBD1 (7 bases). The CDR3 is made up of 15 amino acids. The V end lost 4 bases, the J end lost 7 bases, and 20 bases lay between the germline ends. Germline values: CDR1 LGHNA, CDR2 YSLEER.

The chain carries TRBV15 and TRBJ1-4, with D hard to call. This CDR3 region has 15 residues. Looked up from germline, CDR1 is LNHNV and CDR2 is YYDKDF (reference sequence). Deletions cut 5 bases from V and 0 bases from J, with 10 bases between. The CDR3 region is CATSARGTTNEKLFF. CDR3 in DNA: TGTGCCACCAGCGCCCGCGGGACAACTAATGAAAAACTGTTTTTT. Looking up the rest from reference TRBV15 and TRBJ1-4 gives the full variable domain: DAMVIQNPRYQVTQFGKPVTLSCSQTLNHNVMYWYQQKSSQAPKLLFHYYDKDFNNEADTPDNFQSRRPNTSFCFLDIRSPGLGDTAMYLCATSARGTTNEKLFFGSGTQLSVL.

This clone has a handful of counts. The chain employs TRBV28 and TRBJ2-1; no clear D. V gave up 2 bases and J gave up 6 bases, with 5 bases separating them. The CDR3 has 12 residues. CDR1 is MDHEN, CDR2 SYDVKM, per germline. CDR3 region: CASSLGFNEQFF. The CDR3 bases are TGTGCCAGCAGTTTAGGATTCAATGAGCAGTTCTTC.

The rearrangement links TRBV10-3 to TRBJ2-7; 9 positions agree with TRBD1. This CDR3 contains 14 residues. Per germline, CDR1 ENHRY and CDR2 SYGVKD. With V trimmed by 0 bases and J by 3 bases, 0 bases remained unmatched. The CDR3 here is CAISESTGGYEQYF. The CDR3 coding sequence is TGTGCCATCAGTGAGTCGACAGGGGGCTACGAGCAGTACTTC.

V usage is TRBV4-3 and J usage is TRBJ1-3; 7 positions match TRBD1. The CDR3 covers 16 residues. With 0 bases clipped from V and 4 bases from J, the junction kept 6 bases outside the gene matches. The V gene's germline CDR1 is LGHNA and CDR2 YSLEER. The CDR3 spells CASSQDLRTGGNTIYF. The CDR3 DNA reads TGCGCCAGCAGCCAAGATCTCAGGACAGGAGGAAACACCATATATTTT.

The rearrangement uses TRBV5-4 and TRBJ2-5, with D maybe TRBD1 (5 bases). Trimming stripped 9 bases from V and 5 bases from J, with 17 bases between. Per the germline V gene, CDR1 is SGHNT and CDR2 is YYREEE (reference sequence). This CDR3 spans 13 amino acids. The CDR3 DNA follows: TGTGCCACTCGGGCAGGGATGGGGGAGACCCAGTACTTC. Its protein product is CATRAGMGETQYF.

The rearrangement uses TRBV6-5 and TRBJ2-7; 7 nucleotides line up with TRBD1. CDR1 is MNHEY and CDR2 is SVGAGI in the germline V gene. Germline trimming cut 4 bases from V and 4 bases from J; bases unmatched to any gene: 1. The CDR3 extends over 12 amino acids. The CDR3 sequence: CASSSQGYEQYF. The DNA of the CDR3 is TGTGCCAGCAGTTCACAGGGGTACGAGCAGTACTTC.

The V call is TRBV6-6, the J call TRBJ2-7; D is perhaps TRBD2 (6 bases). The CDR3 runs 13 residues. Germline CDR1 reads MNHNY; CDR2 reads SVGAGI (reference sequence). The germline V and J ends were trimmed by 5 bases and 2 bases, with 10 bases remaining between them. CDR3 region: CASSPSEAYEQYF. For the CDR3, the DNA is TGTGCCAGCAGTCCTAGCGAGGCCTACGAGCAGTACTTC.

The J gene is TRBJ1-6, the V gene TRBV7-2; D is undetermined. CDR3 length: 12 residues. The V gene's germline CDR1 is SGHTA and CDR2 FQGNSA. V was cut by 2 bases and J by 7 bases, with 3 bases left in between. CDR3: CASSLRNSPLHF. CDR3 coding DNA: TGTGCCAGCAGCTTAAGGAATTCACCCCTCCACTTT.

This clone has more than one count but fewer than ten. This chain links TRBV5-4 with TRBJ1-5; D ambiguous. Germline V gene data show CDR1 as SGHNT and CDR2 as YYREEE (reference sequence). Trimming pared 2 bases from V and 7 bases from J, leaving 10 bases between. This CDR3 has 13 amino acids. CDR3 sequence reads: CASSLFGGQPQHF. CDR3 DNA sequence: TGTGCCAGCAGCTTATTCGGTGGGCAGCCCCAGCATTTT.

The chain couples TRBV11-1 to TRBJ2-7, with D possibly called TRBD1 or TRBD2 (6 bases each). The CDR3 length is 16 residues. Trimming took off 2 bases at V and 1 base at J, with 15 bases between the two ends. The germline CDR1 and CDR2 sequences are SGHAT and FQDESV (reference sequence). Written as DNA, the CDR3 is TGTGCCAGCAGCTTACGCGGCGGGACATTATCCTACGAGCAGTACTTC. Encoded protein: CASSLRGGTLSYEQYF.

The DNA of the CDR3 is TGTGCCAGCAGTTCGACTAGCGGAGGGGTAGATACGCAGTATTTT. Translating it yields CASSSTSGGVDTQYF. The chain has TRBV6-4 and TRBJ2-3; 9 nucleotides agree with TRBD2. The CDR3 totals 15 residues. The germline CDR1 and CDR2 sequences are MRHNA and SNTAGT. The trim removed 5 bases at V and 5 bases at J, leaving 8 bases unmatched.

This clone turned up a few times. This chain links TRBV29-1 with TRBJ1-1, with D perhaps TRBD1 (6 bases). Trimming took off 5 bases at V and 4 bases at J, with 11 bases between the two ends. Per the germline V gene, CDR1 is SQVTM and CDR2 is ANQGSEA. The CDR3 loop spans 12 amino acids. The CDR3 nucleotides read TGCAGCGTTAGCAGGGGTACCACTGAAGCTTTCTTT. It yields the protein CSVSRGTTEAFF. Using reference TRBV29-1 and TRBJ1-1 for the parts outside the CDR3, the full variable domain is SAVISQKPSRDICQRGTSLTIQCQVDSQVTMMFWYRQQPGQSLTLIATANQGSEATYESGFVIDKFPISRPNLTFSTLTVSNMSPEDSSIYLCSVSRGTTEAFFGQGTRLTVV.

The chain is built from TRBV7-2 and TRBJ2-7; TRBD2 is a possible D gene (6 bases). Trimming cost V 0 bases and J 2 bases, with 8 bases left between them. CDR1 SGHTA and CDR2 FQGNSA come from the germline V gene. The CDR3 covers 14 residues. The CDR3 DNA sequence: TGTGCCAGCAGCTTAGCTCCGGGGGCCTACGAGCAGTACTTC. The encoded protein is CASSLAPGAYEQYF.